This TCR beta chain comes out of a study of beta chain features in type 1 diabetes. Study overall: Age, gender and cell yields were similar between patients and healthy donors.

Study-wide points: More deletions and fewer insertions at VDJ junctions were seen in type 1 diabetes patients. Significant though moderate, a shortening of TCRB CDR3s appeared in all four CD4+ subsets of Type 1 diabetes patients.

cDNA synthesis used the whole RNA isolate, giving expressed TCRB sequences. Only in-frame clones appear in the TCRdb table, and some are missing; sequencing was by immunoSEQ multiplex PCR. This sample has 230,000 or so clones, with 15% to 20% found just once. CD4+ cells of the naive, central memory, regulatory and stem cell-like memory types were sorted via CD45RO/CCR7/CD25/CD127/CD95/CD27. J lost 2 bases, V lost 8 bases, and 12 bases had no gene match. This CDR3 spans 15 amino acids. CDR1 SQVTM and CDR2 ANQGSEA come from the germline V gene. This clone was found a few times. The antigen is not known. This sequence joins TRBV29-1 and TRBJ1-2; 9 bases are a match to TRBD1. The sample was naive CD4+ T cells from blood. This sequence was found in a man younger than 40 with type 1 diabetes. The CDR3 DNA reads as TGCAGCATGAGCCTCCCGGGACAGGGAAACTATGGCTACACCTTC. It translates to CSMSLPGQGNYGYTF.